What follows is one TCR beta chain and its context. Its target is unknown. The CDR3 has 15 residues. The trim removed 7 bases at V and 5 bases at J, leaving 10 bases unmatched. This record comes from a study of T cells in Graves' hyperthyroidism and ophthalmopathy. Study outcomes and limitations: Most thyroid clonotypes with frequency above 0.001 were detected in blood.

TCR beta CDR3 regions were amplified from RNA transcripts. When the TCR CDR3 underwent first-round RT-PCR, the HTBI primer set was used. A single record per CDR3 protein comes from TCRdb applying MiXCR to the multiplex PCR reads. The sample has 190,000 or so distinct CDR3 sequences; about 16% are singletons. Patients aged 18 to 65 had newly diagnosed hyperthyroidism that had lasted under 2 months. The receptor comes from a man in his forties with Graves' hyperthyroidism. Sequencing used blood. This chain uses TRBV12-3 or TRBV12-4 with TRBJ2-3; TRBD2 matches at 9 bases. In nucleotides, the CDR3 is TGTGCCAGCACTACTTCGGCGGGGGGGCAAGATACGCAGTATTTT. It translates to CASTTSAGGQDTQYF.